The clone carrying this TCR beta chain was found once. This sample is drawn from a study of blood T cell repertoires in COVID-19. In the study overall: The origin of the acute and convalescent COVID-19 samples was the United States, Italy and Spain. The analysed material was cDNA or gDNA that came from T cells, B-cell-depleted T cells, or PBMCs.

In the original analysis: Estimated nucleated cell counts came from reference gene primer amplification. Generated by immunoSEQ multiplex PCR, the TCRdb table keeps only in-frame clones and is missing some. That table furnishes V, J and clone size, whereas the DNA furnished D and trimming. Of about 84,000 clones in the sample, about 70% were seen once. This CDR3 has 13 residues. Looked up from germline, CDR1 is SGHKS and CDR2 is YYEKEE (reference sequence). After removal of 5 bases from V and 9 bases from J, the junction contained 11 bases not matched to a gene. V and J are TRBV5-5 and TRBJ2-7, with 7 bases lining up with TRBD1. The receptor was isolated from a man over 45 with active or convalescent COVID-19. Sequencing was performed on peripheral blood. CDR3 region: CASRWDSLTRQYF. CDR3 in DNA: TGTGCCAGCAGATGGGACAGCCTGACACGGCAGTACTTC. Filled out from reference TRBV5-5 and TRBJ2-7, the complete variable domain reads DAGVTQSPTHLIKTRGQQVTLRCSPISGHKSVSWYQQVLGQGPQFIFQYYEKEERGRGNFPDRFSARQFPNYSSELNVNALLLGDSALYLCASRWDSLTRQYFGPGTRLTVT.